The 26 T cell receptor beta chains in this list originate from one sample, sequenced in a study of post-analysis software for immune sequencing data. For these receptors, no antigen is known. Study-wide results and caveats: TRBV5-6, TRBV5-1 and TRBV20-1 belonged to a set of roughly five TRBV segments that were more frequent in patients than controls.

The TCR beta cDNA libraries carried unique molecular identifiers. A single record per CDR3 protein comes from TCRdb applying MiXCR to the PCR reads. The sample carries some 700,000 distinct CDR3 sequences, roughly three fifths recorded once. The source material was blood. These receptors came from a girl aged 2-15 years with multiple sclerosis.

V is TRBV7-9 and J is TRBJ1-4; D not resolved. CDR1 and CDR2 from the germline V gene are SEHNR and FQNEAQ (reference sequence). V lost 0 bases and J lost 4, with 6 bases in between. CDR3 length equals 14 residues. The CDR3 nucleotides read TGTGCCAGCAGCTTAGCGGGAAATAATGAAAAACTGTTTTTT. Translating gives CASSLAGNNEKLFF.

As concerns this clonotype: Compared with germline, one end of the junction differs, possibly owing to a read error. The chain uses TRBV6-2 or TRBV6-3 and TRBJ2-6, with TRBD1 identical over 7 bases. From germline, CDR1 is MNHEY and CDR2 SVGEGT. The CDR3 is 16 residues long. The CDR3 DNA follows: TGTGCCACCTCCGGGACAGCTTTTTCTGGGGCCAACATCCTGACTTTC. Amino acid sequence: CATSGTAFSGANILTF.

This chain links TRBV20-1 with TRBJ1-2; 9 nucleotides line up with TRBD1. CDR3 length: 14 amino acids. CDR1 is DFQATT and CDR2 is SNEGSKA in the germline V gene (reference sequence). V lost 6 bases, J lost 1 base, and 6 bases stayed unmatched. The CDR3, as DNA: TGCAGTGCCTTCCGGACAGGGGATAACTATGGCTACACCTTC. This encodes CSAFRTGDNYGYTF.

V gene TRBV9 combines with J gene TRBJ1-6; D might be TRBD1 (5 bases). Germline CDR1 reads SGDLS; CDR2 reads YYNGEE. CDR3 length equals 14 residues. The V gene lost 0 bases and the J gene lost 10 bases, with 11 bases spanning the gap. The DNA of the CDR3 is TGTGCCAGCAGCGTAGCGGGGGGAAAGTCACCCCTCCACTTT. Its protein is CASSVAGGKSPLHF.

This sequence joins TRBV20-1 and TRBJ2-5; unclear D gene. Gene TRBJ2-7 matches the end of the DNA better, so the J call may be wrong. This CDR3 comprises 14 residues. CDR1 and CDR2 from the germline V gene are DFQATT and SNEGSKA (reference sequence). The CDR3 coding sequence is TGCAGTGCTAGAGATCCGAAAAGCTATTACGAGCAGTACTTC. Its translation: CSARDPKSYYEQYF.

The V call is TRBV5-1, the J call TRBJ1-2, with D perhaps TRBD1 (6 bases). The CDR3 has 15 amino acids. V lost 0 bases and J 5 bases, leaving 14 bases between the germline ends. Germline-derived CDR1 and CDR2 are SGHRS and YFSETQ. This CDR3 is CASSLERGAYYGYTF. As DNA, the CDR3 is TGCGCCAGCAGCTTGGAACGGGGGGCGTATTATGGCTACACCTTC.

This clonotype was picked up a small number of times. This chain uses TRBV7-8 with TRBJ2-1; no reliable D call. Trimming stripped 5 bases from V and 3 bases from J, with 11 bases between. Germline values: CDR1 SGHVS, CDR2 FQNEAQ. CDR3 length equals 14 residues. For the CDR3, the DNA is TGTGCCAGCAGCCCCCTAAGAGGCTACAATGAGCAGTTCTTC. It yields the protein CASSPLRGYNEQFF.

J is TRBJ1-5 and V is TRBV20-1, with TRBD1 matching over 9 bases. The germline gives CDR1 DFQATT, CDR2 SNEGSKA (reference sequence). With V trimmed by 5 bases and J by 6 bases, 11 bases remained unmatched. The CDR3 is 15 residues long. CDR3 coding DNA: TGCAGTGCTCCGGCCGGGACAGGGAATCGTCAGCCCCAGCATTTT. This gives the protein CSAPAGTGNRQPQHF.

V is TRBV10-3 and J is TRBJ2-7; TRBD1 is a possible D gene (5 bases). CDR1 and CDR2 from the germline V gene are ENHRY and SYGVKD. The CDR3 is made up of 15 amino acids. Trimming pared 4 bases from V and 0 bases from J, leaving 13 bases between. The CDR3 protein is CAISAWQGSSYEQYF. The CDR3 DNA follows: TGTGCCATCAGTGCGTGGCAGGGTAGCTCCTACGAGCAGTACTTC.

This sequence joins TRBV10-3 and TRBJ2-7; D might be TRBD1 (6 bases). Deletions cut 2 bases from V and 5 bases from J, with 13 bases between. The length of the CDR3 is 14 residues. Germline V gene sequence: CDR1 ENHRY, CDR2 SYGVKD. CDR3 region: CAISEPGEGHEQYF. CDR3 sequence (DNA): TGTGCCATCAGTGAGCCAGGGGAAGGCCACGAGCAGTACTTC.

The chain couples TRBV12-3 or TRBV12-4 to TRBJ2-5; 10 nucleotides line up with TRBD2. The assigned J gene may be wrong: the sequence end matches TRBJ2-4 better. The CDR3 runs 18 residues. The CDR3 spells CASSFNLAGVKAKNIQYF. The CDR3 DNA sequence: TGTGCCAGCAGTTTTAATCTAGCGGGAGTCAAAGCCAAAAACATTCAGTACTTC.

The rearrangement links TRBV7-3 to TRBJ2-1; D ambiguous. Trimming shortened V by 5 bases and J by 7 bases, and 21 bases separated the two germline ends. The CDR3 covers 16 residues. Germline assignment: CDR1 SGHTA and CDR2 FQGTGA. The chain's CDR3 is CASSVDSSPAANEQFF. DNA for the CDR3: TGTGCCAGCAGCGTGGATAGTTCTCCGGCAGCAAATGAGCAGTTCTTC. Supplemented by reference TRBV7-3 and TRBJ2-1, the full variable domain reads GAGVSQTPSNKVTEKGKYVELRCDPISGHTALYWYRQSLGQGPEFLIYFQGTGAADDSGLPNDRFFAVRPEGSVSTLKIQRTERGDSAVYLCASSVDSSPAANEQFFGPGTRLTVL.

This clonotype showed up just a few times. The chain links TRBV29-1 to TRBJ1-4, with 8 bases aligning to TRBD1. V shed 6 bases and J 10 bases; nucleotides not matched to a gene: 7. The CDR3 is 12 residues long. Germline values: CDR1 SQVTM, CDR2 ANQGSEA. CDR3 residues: CSVGQDYGKLFF. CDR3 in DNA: TGCAGCGTGGGACAGGATTATGGAAAACTGTTTTTT. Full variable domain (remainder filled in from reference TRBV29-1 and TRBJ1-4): SAVISQKPSRDICQRGTSLTIQCQVDSQVTMMFWYRQQPGQSLTLIATANQGSEATYESGFVIDKFPISRPNLTFSTLTVSNMSPEDSSIYLCSVGQDYGKLFFGSGTQLSVL.

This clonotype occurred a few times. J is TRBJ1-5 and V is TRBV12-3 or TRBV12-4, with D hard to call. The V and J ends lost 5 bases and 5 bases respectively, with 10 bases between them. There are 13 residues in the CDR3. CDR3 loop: CASSERADQPQHF. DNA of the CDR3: TGTGCCAGCAGTGAGAGGGCGGATCAGCCCCAGCATTTT.

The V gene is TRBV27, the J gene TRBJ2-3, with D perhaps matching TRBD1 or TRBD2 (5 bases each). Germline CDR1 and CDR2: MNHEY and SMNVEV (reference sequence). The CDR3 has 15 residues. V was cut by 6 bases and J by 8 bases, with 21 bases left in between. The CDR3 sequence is CASSLSRDGLSTQYF. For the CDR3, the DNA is TGTGCCAGCAGCCTAAGCCGGGACGGCCTTAGTACGCAGTATTTT.

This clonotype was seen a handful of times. CDR3: CASSLGGNTYEQYF. The CDR3 DNA reads as TGTGCCAGCAGTTTAGGTGGGAACACCTACGAGCAGTACTTC. The V and J genes are TRBV12-3 or TRBV12-4 and TRBJ2-7; D unclear. The CDR3 sequence is 14 residues long. V was trimmed by 1 base and J by 2 bases, leaving 9 bases between them.

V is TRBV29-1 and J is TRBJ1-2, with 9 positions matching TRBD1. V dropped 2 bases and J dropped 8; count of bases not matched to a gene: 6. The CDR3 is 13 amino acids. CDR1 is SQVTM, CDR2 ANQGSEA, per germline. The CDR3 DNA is TGCAGCGTTGAAACAGGGGGCAAATCCGGCTACACCTTC. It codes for CSVETGGKSGYTF.

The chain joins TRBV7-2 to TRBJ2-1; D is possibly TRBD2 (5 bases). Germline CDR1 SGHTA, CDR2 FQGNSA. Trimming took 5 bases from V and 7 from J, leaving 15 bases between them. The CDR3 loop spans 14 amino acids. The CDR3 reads CASSLWASRNEQFF. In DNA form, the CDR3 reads TGTGCCAGCAGCCTCTGGGCTAGCCGTAATGAGCAGTTCTTC.

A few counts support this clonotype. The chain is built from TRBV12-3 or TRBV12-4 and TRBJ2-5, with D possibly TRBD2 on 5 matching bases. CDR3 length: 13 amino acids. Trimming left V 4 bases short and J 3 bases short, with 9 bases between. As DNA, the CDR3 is TGTGCCAGCAGTTACGGACTCAAAGAGACCCAGTACTTC. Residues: CASSYGLKETQYF.

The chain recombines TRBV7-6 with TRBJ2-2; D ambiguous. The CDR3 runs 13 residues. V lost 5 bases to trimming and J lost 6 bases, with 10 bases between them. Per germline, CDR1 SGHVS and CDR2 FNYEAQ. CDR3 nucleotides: TGTGCCAGCAGCGACGTAGTTGCCGGGGAGCTGTTTTTT. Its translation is CASSDVVAGELFF.

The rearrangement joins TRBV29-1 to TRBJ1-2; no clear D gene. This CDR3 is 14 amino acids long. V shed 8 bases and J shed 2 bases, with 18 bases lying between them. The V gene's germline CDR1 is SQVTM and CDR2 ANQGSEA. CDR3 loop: CSKTRAGSNYGYTF. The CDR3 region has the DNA TGCAGCAAGACGCGGGCCGGCTCCAACTATGGCTACACCTTC.

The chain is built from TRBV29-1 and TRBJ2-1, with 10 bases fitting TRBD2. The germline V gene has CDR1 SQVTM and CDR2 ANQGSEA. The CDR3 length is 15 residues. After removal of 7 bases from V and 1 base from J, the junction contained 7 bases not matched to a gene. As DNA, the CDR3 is TGCAGCGGGGGGCTAGCGGGAGTTTCCTACAATGAGCAGTTCTTC. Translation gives CSGGLAGVSYNEQFF.

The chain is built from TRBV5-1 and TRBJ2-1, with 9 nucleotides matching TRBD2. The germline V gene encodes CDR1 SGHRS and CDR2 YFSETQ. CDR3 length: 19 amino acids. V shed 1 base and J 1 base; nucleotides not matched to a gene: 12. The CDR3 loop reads CASSLLVFTSGPSYNEQFF. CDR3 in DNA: TGCGCCAGCAGCTTGCTAGTCTTTACTAGCGGGCCTTCCTACAATGAGCAGTTCTTC.

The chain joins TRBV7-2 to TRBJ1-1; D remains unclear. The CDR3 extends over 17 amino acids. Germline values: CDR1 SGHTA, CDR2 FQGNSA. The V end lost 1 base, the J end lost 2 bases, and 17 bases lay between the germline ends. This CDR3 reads CASSLGTLRVTNTEAFF. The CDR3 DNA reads TGTGCCAGCAGCTTAGGAACGCTTCGGGTCACTAACACTGAAGCTTTCTTT.

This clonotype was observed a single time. CDR3 in DNA: TGTGCCAGCAGCCAGTCGCTAGCGGAGCACACCTACGAGCAGTACTTC. It encodes CASSQSLAEHTYEQYF. This rearrangement joins TRBV3-1 to TRBJ2-7, with 7 nucleotides matching TRBD2. Per germline, CDR1 LGHDT and CDR2 YNNKEL (reference sequence). Trimming took 3 bases from V and 2 from J; bases not matched to a gene: 10. The CDR3 loop spans 16 amino acids.

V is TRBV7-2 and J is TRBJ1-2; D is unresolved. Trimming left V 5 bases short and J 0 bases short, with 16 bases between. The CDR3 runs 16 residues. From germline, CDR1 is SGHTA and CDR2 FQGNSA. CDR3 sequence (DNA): TGTGCCAGCAGCATACTCTCGGACGGATCTAACTATGGCTACACCTTC. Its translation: CASSILSDGSNYGYTF.